This T cell receptor beta chain was observed in a study of T cell responses to AZD1222 COVID-19 vaccine (dated by TCRdb to the early 2020s). In the study overall: AZD1222 recipients with second doses at about 4 weeks or about 12 weeks were pooled, because spike-specific TCR depth and breadth did not differ between schedules. TCR sequencing was performed for some 250 trial participants, of whom around 210 were given two doses of AZD1222 and around 25 were given two doses of MenACWY control vaccine. Enrollment into the trials was organized by age into subgroups of 18-55, 56-69 and 70-plus years, and those subgroups contained roughly 140, 27 and 60 TCR-sequenced participants, respectively. The full study reports these points: Reportedly, almost half of the unique spike-specific TCRs recognized epitopes lying outside the regions that are mutated in the B.1.351 and B.1.1.7 variants. Because no samples from the day 14 peak response were available, repertoires could be characterized only after the peak T cell response. Most participants were white British and females outnumbered males, and the authors suggested that clonal diversity may have been underestimated. Vaccine-associated CD4 TCRs spanned the whole spike protein, with dominant responses in regions 160-218 and 743-854. In the small 56-69-year group, the increase in depth fell short of significance, most likely because of low power. A significant rise in spike-specific TCR breadth and depth was observed after two AZD1222 doses relative to day 0 and relative to MenACWY recipients. Conclusions about previously exposed vaccinees were limited because only six AZD1222 recipients were SARS-CoV-2 seropositive at baseline.

The CDR3 regions of human TCRbeta chains were subjected to immunosequencing. In the authors' own workflow: Repertoire TCRs were matched against a reference library of SARS-CoV-2-specific TCRs generated with the MIRA antigen-specificity platform. Breadth was defined as the fraction of unique TCRs that were SARS-CoV-2-associated. Depth was defined as the fraction of total T cells that were SARS-CoV-2-associated. Each spike-specific TCR was assigned to its reactive spike region and to a CD4 or CD8 class using the MIRA data. Log10-transformed breadth and depth values were compared by one-way ANOVA with Sidak's multiple comparisons tests. TCRdb retrieved this table from immuneACCESS and kept in-frame rearrangements only. Not all clones are present; in checked studies, unresolved V genes account for under half, and no reason is known for the remainder. That table gives V, J and clone size, and the DNA gave D and trimming. The sample table shows approximately 120,000 clones, and about 89% are seen once. 4.2% of the sample rests with the top ten.

Trimming at the junction amounts to 0 bases on V and 6 bases on J, and the germline ends lie 9 bases apart. CDR1 and CDR2 are drawn from the germline V gene (reference sequence): SGHNT, YYREEE. Its CDR3 holds 14 amino acids, cysteine through phenylalanine. Only the CDR3 portion is preserved as DNA: 42 bases, with reading frame beginning at the first base. According to the study, the label for this sample's time point signals: baseline before first vaccination. The vaccinee samples were drawn from two UK trials, COV001 and COV002, one of which was a single-blind randomized controlled phase 2/3 trial testing AZD1222 (ChAdOx1 nCoV-19) in healthy adults. For TCRbeta chain sequencing, PBMC samples from trial participants were taken at day 0 and at day 28 after the second dose. For this clone: Its antigen remains undetermined. It has no much larger one-base neighbor in the sample; base qualities were not kept.

This specimen was peripheral blood, taken on day 0 of AZD1222 vaccination. Recombination linked TRBV5-4 to TRBJ2-2, and TRBD1 may be the D gene, going by 6 matching bases. The TCR originated in an adult in good health. At the DNA level, the sequence is TGTGCCAGCAGCTTGGGACAGGTATCCGGGGAGCTGTTTTTT. Translated, it gives CASSLGQVSGELFF.